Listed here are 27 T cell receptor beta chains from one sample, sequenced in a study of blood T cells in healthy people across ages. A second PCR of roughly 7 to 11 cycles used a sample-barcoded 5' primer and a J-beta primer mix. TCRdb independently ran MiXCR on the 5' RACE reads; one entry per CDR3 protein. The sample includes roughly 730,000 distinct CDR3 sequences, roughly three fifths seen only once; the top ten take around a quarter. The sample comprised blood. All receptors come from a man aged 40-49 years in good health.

The CDR3 DNA reads as TGTGCCAGCAGTTACTGGGACACCCACGGGGACTACGAGCAGTACTTC. Translation: CASSYWDTHGDYEQYF. This chain uses TRBV6-5 with TRBJ2-7; D possibly corresponds to TRBD1 (6 bases). V was clipped by 1 base and J by 3 bases, with 16 bases between them. The V gene's germline CDR1 is MNHEY and CDR2 SVGAGI. This CDR3 has 16 amino acids.

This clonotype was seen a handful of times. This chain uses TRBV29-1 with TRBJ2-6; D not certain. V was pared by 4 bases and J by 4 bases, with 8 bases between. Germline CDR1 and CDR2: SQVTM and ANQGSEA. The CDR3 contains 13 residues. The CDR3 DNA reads TGCAGCGTTGGGCAGTCCGGGGCCAACGTCCTGACTTTC. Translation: CSVGQSGANVLTF.

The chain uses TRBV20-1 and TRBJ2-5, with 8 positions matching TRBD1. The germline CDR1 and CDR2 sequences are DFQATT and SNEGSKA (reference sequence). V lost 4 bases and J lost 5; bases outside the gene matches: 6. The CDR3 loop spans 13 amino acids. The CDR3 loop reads CSAIRTGSETQYF. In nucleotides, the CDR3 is TGCAGTGCTATACGGACAGGGTCGGAGACCCAGTACTTC.

The DNA for the CDR3 is TGTGCCAGCAGCTGGGACAGGAGCTCACCCCTCCACTTT. This translates into CASSWDRSSPLHF. The chain is built from TRBV7-2 and TRBJ1-6, with 8 bases fitting TRBD1. Germline V gene sequence: CDR1 SGHTA, CDR2 FQGNSA. This CDR3 has 13 residues. V dropped 4 bases and J dropped 10; count of bases not matched to a gene: 3.

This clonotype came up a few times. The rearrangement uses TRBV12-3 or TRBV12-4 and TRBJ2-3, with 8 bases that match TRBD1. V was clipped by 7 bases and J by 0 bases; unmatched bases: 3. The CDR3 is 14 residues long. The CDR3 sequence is CASNRGFSTDTQYF. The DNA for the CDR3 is TGTGCCAGCAACAGGGGGTTTAGCACAGATACGCAGTATTTT.

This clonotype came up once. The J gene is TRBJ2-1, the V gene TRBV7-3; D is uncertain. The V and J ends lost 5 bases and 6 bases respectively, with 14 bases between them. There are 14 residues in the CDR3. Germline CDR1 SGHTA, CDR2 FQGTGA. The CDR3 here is CASSPRADGNEQFF. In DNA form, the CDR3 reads TGTGCCAGCAGCCCAAGGGCGGATGGCAATGAGCAGTTCTTC.

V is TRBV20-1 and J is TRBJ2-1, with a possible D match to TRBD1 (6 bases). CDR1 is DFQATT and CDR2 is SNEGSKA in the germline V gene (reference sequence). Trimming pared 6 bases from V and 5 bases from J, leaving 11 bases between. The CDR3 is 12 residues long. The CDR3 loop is CSAGTFDNEQFF. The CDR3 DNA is TGCAGTGCCGGGACATTCGACAATGAGCAGTTCTTC.

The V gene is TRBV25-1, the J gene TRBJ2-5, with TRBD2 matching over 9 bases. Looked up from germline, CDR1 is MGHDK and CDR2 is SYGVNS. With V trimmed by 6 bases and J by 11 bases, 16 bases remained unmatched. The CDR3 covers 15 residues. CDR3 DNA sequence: TGTGCCAGCAGGAAAGGACTAGCGAAAAACAATGAGCAGTACTTC. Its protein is CASRKGLAKNNEQYF.

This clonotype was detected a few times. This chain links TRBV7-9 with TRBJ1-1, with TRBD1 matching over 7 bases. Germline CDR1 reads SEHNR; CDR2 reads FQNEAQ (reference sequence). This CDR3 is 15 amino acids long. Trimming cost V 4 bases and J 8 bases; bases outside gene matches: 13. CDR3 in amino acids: CASSSDTNTGEEAFF. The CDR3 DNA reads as TGTGCCAGCAGCTCCGATACTAATACAGGGGAAGAAGCTTTCTTT.

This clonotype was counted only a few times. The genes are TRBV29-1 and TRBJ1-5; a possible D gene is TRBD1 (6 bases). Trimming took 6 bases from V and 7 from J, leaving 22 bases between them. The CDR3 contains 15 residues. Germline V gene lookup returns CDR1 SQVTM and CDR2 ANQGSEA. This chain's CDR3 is CSVGESRGPGQPQHF. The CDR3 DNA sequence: TGCAGCGTCGGCGAATCCAGGGGTCCGGGGCAGCCCCAGCATTTT.

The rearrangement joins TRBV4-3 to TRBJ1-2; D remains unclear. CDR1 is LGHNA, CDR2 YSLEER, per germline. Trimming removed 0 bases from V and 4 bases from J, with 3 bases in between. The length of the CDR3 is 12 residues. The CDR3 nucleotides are TGCGCCAGCAGCCAAGAGTCCTATGGCTACACCTTC. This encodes CASSQESYGYTF.

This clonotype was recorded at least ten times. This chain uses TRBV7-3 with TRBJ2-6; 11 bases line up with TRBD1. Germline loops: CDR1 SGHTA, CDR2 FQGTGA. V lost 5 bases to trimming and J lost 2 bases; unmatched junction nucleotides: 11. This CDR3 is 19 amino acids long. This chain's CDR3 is CASSPLVPGQGAGANVLTF. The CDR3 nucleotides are TGTGCCAGCAGCCCACTCGTCCCGGGACAGGGGGCTGGGGCCAACGTCCTGACTTTC.

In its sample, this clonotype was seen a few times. CDR3 bases: TGTGCCAGCAGCCTCGCGGGACAGGGGAGGAATGAGCAGTTCTTC. Its protein is CASSLAGQGRNEQFF. This chain links TRBV28 with TRBJ2-1; 10 bases map to TRBD1. Germline CDR1 MDHEN, CDR2 SYDVKM. The J segment lost 7 bases and the V segment lost 6 bases, leaving 9 bases of the junction unmatched. The CDR3 spans 15 residues.

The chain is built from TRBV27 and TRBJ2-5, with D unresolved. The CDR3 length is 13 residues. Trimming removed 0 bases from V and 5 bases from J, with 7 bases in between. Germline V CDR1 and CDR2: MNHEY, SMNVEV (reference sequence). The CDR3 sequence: CASSLSHEETQYF. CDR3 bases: TGTGCCAGCAGTTTATCCCACGAGGAGACCCAGTACTTC.

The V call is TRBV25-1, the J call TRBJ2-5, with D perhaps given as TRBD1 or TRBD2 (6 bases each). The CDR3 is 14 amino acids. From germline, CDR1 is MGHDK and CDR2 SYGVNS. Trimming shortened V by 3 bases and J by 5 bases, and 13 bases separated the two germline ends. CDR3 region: CASSDGGQGETQYF. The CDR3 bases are TGTGCCAGCAGTGATGGGGGGCAGGGGGAGACCCAGTACTTC.

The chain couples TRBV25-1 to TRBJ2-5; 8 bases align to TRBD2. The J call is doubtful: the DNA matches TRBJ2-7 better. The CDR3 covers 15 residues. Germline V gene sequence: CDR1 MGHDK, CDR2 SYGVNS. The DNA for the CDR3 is TGTGCCAGCAGCGGGGGGGGGAGACGACCCCACGAGCAGTACTTC. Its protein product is CASSGGGRRPHEQYF.

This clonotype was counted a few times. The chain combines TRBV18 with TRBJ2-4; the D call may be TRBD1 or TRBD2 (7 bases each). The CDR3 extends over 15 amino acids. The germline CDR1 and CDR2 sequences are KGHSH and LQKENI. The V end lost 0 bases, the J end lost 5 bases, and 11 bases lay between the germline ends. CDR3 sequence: CASSPPSGTENIQYF. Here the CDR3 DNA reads TGTGCCAGCTCACCACCGAGCGGGACAGAAAACATTCAGTACTTC.

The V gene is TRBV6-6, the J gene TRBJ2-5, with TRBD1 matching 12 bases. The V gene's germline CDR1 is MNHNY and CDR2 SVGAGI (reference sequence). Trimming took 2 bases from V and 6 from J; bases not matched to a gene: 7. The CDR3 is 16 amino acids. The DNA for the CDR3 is TGTGCCAGCAGTTACGCCGGGACAGGGGGCGGGAAGACCCAGTACTTC. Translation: CASSYAGTGGGKTQYF.

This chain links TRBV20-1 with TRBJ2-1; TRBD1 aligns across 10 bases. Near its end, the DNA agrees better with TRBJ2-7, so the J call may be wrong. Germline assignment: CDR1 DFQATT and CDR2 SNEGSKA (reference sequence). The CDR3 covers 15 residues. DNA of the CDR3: TGCAGTGCTCCTCCCGGGACAGGGGATTACAATGAGCAGTACTTC. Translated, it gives CSAPPGTGDYNEQYF.

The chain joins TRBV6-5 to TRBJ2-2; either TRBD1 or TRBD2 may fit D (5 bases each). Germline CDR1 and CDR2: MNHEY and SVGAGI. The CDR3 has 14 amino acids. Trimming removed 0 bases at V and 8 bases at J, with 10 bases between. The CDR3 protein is CASSYSGPRGELFF. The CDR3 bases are TGTGCCAGCAGTTACTCGGGACCAAGGGGGGAGCTGTTTTTT.

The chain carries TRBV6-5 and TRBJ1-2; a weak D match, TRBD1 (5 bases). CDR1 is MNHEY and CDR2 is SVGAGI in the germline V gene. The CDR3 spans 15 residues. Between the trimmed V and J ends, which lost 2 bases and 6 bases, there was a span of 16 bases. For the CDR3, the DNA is TGTGCCAGCAGTTACGTCCCCACAGGTGTGGATGGCTACACCTTC. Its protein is CASSYVPTGVDGYTF.

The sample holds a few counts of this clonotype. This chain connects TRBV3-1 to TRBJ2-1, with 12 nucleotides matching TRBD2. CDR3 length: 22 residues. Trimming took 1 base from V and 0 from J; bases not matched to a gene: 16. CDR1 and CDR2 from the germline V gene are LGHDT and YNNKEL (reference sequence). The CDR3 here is CASSQGSFPGTSGSISYNEQFF. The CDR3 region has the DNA TGTGCCAGCAGCCAAGGGTCCTTCCCCGGGACTAGCGGGTCGATCTCCTACAATGAGCAGTTCTTC.

CDR3 nucleotide sequence: TGCAGCGCCGCTATGGGACTAGCGGGAGACAATGAGCAGTACTTC. Protein: CSAAMGLAGDNEQYF. The chain joins TRBV29-1 to TRBJ2-7, with 14 bases fitting TRBD2. The V and J ends lost 7 bases and 7 bases, in that order; junction bases with no gene match: 12. CDR1 and CDR2 from the germline V gene are SQVTM and ANQGSEA. This CDR3 spans 15 amino acids.

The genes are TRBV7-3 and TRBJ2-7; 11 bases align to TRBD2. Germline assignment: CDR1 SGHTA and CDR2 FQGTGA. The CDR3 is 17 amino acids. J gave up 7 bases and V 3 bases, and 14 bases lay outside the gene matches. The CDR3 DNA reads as TGTGCCAGCAGCTTTAATAGCGGGAGGGCCTCCTACGATGAGCAGTACTTC. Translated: CASSFNSGRASYDEQYF.

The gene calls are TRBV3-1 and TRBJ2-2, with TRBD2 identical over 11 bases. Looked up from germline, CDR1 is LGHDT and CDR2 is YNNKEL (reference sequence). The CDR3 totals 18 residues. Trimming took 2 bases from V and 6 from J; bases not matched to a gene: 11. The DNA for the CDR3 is TGTGCCAGCAGCCAATTTGCTAGCGGGGGGACGAAACCCGGGGAGCTGTTTTTT. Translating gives CASSQFASGGTKPGELFF.

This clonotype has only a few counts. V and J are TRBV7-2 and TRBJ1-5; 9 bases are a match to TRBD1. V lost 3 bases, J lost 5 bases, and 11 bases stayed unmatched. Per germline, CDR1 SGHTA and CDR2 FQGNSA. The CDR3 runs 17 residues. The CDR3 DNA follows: TGTGCCAGCAGCTTTAGAGCCGGGACAGGGTCTTATCAGCCCCAGCATTTT. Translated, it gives CASSFRAGTGSYQPQHF.

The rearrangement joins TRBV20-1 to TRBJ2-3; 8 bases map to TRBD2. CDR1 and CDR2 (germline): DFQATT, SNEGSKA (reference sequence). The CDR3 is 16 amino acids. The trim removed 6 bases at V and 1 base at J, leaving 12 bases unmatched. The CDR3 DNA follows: TGCAGTGCCACGCCCGGGGGGGCGTTCGGCACAGATACGCAGTATTTT. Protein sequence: CSATPGGAFGTDTQYF.